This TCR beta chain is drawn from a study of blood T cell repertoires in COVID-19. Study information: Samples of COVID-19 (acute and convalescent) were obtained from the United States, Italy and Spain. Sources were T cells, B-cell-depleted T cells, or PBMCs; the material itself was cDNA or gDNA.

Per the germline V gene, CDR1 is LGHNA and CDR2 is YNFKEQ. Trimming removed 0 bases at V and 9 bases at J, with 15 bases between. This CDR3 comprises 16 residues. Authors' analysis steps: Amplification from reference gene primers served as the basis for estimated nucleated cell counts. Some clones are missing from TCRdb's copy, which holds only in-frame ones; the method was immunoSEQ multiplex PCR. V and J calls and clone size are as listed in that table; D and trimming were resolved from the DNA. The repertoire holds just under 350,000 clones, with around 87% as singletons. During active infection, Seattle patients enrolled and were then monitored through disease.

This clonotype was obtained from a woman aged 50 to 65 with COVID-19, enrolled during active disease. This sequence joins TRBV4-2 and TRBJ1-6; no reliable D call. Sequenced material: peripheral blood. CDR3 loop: CASSQDSRASGSPLHF. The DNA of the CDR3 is TGTGCCAGCAGCCAAGATTCCCGTGCTTCGGGTTCACCCCTCCACTTT.